This entry lists 13 T cell receptor beta chains sequenced from one sample in a study of CD8+ T cells in alopecia areata. Treatment indicated: oral pan-JAK inhibitor, 5-10 mg twice daily. The authors extracted RNA and reverse transcribed it into cDNA as the sequencing template. Sequencing was performed with immunoSEQ multiplex PCR; in TCRdb, only in-frame clones are kept and a portion is missing. This table holds 130,000 to 150,000 clones, around four fifths found once. The sample in question was CD8+ T cells sorted from blood, obtained at week 4, from a patient treated with tofacitinib. The receptors were sampled from a human donor with alopecia areata.

The V call is TRBV6-5, the J call TRBJ1-4; weak D call: TRBD1 (5 bases). CDR1 is MNHEY, CDR2 SVGAGI, per germline. The V gene lost 6 bases and the J gene lost 0 bases, with 8 bases spanning the gap. The CDR3 is 14 amino acids. The CDR3 DNA follows: TGTGCCAGCAGCTCAGGGTCAACTAATGAAAAACTGTTTTTT. Protein: CASSSGSTNEKLFF.

The chain employs TRBV7-8 and TRBJ2-7, with 14 bases fitting TRBD2. The CDR3 covers 15 residues. Germline trimming cut 5 bases from V and 4 bases from J; bases unmatched to any gene: 4. The germline CDR1 and CDR2 sequences are SGHVS and FQNEAQ. The CDR3 sequence: CASSGTSGGKYEQYF. In DNA form, the CDR3 reads TGTGCCAGCAGCGGGACTAGCGGGGGCAAGTACGAGCAGTACTTC.

This CDR3 reads CAWERGQGVYEQYF. CDR3 coding DNA: TGTGCCTGGGAGCGTGGACAGGGGGTCTACGAGCAGTACTTC. V usage is TRBV30 and J usage is TRBJ2-7; TRBD1 matches at 10 bases. CDR1 and CDR2 (germline): GTSNPN, SVGIG (reference sequence). Germline trimming cut 5 bases from V and 3 bases from J; bases unmatched to any gene: 7. CDR3 length equals 14 residues.

CDR3 protein: CASSFATGTGEAFF. CDR3 coding DNA: TGTGCCAGCAGCTTCGCAACAGGGACAGGTGAAGCTTTCTTT. The chain employs TRBV11-1 and TRBJ1-1; 8 nucleotides match TRBD1. Looked up from germline, CDR1 is SGHAT and CDR2 is FQDESV (reference sequence). Trimming cost V 3 bases and J 7 bases; bases outside gene matches: 7. This CDR3 is built from 14 residues.

V and J are TRBV29-1 and TRBJ1-1, with no clear D. Between the trimmed V and J ends, which lost 4 bases and 4 bases, there was a span of 19 bases. Germline CDR1 is SQVTM and CDR2 is ANQGSEA. CDR3 length equals 15 residues. For the CDR3, the DNA is TGCAGCGTTGTACCAAGGGCGACGAGGGTCACTGAAGCTTTCTTT. Translation: CSVVPRATRVTEAFF.

This chain uses TRBV5-6 with TRBJ2-7, with D perhaps matching TRBD1 (5 bases). Germline V lookup: CDR1 SGHDT, CDR2 YYEEEE. This CDR3 has 17 amino acids. The V end was cut by 2 bases, the J end by 2 bases, with 20 bases between. CDR3 nucleotide sequence: TGTGCCAGCAGCTTCGTACCGGTGGGTGACAGAACCTACGAGCAGTACTTC. As protein: CASSFVPVGDRTYEQYF.

This sequence joins TRBV27 and TRBJ2-2; D unresolved. V was shortened by 2 bases and J by 6 bases, with 7 bases between the two germline ends. Looked up from germline, CDR1 is MNHEY and CDR2 is SMNVEV (reference sequence). CDR3 length: 13 amino acids. The CDR3 DNA sequence: TGTGCCAGCAGTTTAAAGCAGTCCGGGGAGCTGTTTTTT. As protein: CASSLKQSGELFF.

The rearrangement uses TRBV27 and TRBJ2-3, with TRBD2 matching 8 bases. In germline, CDR1 is MNHEY, CDR2 SMNVEV (reference sequence). The length of the CDR3 is 16 residues. Unmatched junction bases numbered 5, after V lost 3 bases and J lost 0 bases. The CDR3 protein is CASSFSGASSTDTQYF. DNA for the CDR3: TGTGCCAGCAGTTTTAGCGGGGCGTCTAGCACAGATACGCAGTATTTT.

The gene calls are TRBV29-1 and TRBJ2-7; the D call may be TRBD1 or TRBD2 (5 bases each). The CDR3 runs to 14 residues. Germline V lookup: CDR1 SQVTM, CDR2 ANQGSEA. Trimming took off 0 bases at V and 2 bases at J, with 11 bases between the two ends. DNA for the CDR3: TGCAGCGTTGAAGACCAGGGAGAAACCTACGAGCAGTACTTC. It is translated as CSVEDQGETYEQYF.

This chain links TRBV7-2 with TRBJ2-2; TRBD1 aligns across 8 bases. CDR1 and CDR2 (germline): SGHTA, FQGNSA. Trimming cost V 3 bases and J 2 bases; bases outside gene matches: 2. This CDR3 is 15 amino acids long. Written as DNA, the CDR3 is TGTGCCAGCAGCTTTGGGACAGGAAACACCGGGGAGCTGTTTTTT. Protein sequence: CASSFGTGNTGELFF.

This chain links TRBV10-3 with TRBJ2-5, with no clear D. This CDR3 contains 13 residues. Germline CDR1 is ENHRY and CDR2 is SYGVKD. V was trimmed by 4 bases and J by 5 bases, leaving 11 bases between them. CDR3 in amino acids: CAISASGQETQYF. The CDR3 nucleotides read TGTGCCATCAGTGCCTCCGGGCAGGAGACCCAGTACTTC.

The J gene is TRBJ2-7, the V gene TRBV5-4, with 8 bases lining up with TRBD1. Germline-derived CDR1 and CDR2 are SGHNT and YYREEE (reference sequence). This CDR3 is 15 amino acids long. V shed 0 bases and J 4 bases; nucleotides not matched to a gene: 6. CDR3 sequence reads: CASSLVGQGAYEQYF. CDR3 DNA sequence: TGTGCCAGCAGCTTGGTCGGGCAGGGGGCTTACGAGCAGTACTTC.

The CDR3 spells CASSFRGRPEQYF. Here the CDR3 DNA reads TGTGCCAGCAGCTTTAGGGGGAGACCCGAGCAGTACTTC. The V call is TRBV7-9, the J call TRBJ2-7; tentatively, D is TRBD1 (6 bases). V lost 3 bases to trimming and J lost 6 bases, with 12 bases between them. The CDR3 sequence is 13 residues long. Germline-derived CDR1 and CDR2 are SEHNR and FQNEAQ (reference sequence).